The source of this T cell receptor beta chain is a study of blood T cell repertoires in COVID-19. Study at large: Acute and convalescent COVID-19 samples came from the United States, Italy and Spain. In each case, the material was cDNA or gDNA derived from T cells, B-cell-depleted T cells, or PBMCs.

The V gene lost 8 bases and the J gene lost 5 bases, with 16 bases spanning the gap. The CDR3 is 14 amino acids. The germline gives CDR1 MDHEN, CDR2 SYDVKM. Authors' data handling: Researchers report that nucleated cell counts were estimated from reference gene primer amplification. Generated by immunoSEQ multiplex PCR, the TCRdb table keeps only in-frame clones and is missing some. D and trimming come from the DNA, and the V and J calls and clone size come from that table. This sample yields around 270,000 clones, of which approximately 90% are seen a single time; around 0.84% belongs to the top ten.

The TCR was taken from a man aged 25-40 years with acute or convalescent COVID-19. The J gene is TRBJ2-1, the V gene TRBV28; D call uncertain. The specimen sequenced was peripheral blood. The CDR3 bases are TGTGCCAGCTGTCCAATAGGAACAGACAATGAGCAGTTCTTC. Translation gives CASCPIGTDNEQFF.